The sequence of this T cell receptor beta chain was determined in a study of tumor-infiltrating lymphocytes in primary liver carcinoma. This CDR3 has 17 residues. From germline, CDR1 is SQVTM and CDR2 ANQGSEA. From about 20-30 mg of unsorted bulk tissue, DNA and RNA were co-extracted together. Findings and limits, study-wide: Top-250-clone fractions were significantly higher in tumors than in blood (p = 0.039).

With a constant-region primer, TCR beta cDNA was made from 450 to 550 ng of total RNA. Nested multiplex PCR, run for three rounds with slightly modified ARM-PCR, yielded TCR beta libraries. The opening two PCR rounds, around 11 cycles each, paired TRBV1-TRBV30 forward primers with a C-beta reverse primer. TCRdb itself ran the multiplex PCR reads through MiXCR, one entry per CDR3 protein. Among 90,000 to 150,000 distinct CDR3 sequences listed, around 70% were seen once. To note about this clonotype: The target antigen is unknown. The junction shows a germline mismatch at one end, possibly a read error.

This clonotype originated in an older woman with primary liver carcinoma and hepatitis B virus infection. The genes are TRBV29-1 and TRBJ2-1; D might be TRBD2 (6 bases). The sequencing input was tumor-adjacent normal liver tissue. The CDR3 DNA reads as TGCAGCGTTTCGGGCGGACGACTAGTGGGAACAAACAATAAGCAGTTCTTC. Translating it yields CSVSGGRLVGTNNKQFF.